Below are 17 T cell receptor beta chains sequenced from a single sample in a study of CD8 T cells in ankylosing spondylitis. TCRdb itself ran the 5' RACE reads through MiXCR, one entry per CDR3 protein. The profile covers 250,000 to 300,000 distinct CDR3 sequences, with about 20% appearing a single time and roughly 7.4% taken by the ten largest. The sample was blood, either unsorted or a sorted T cell fraction (not recorded which). These receptors all stem from a male donor with ankylosing spondylitis or in good health (not recorded which).

This clonotype was seen only a few times. The J gene is TRBJ2-5, the V gene TRBV7-3; D gene ambiguous. The CDR3 totals 13 residues. V was cut by 2 bases and J by 2 bases, with 6 bases left in between. CDR1 SGHTA and CDR2 FQGTGA come from the germline V gene. The CDR3 bases are TGTGCCAGCAGCTTATGGGAACAAGAGACCCAGTACTTC. Translation gives CASSLWEQETQYF.

The genes are TRBV27 and TRBJ2-5; weak D call: TRBD1 (6 bases). Trimming cost V 8 bases and J 3 bases, with 10 bases left between them. Germline loops: CDR1 MNHEY, CDR2 SMNVEV (reference sequence). CDR3 length: 12 residues. The CDR3 sequence is CASGWTEETQYF. The CDR3, as DNA: TGTGCCAGCGGCTGGACAGAAGAGACCCAGTACTTC.

The chain is built from TRBV20-1 and TRBJ1-1; possible D gene TRBD1, 6 bases. The V gene lost 1 base and the J gene lost 0 bases, with 15 bases spanning the gap. The CDR3 is 16 amino acids. From germline, CDR1 is DFQATT and CDR2 SNEGSKA (reference sequence). CDR3 nucleotides: TGCAGTGCTAGAGCCGGGGGCCCCCTAATGAACACTGAAGCTTTCTTT. The encoded protein is CSARAGGPLMNTEAFF.

This clonotype was recorded a few times. The chain combines TRBV10-3 with TRBJ2-3; D is ambiguous. Germline CDR1 reads ENHRY; CDR2 reads SYGVKD. The CDR3 length is 13 residues. V was shortened by 7 bases and J by 1 base, with 9 bases between the two germline ends. CDR3 amino acids: CAITLSGTDTQYF. CDR3 sequence (DNA): TGTGCCATCACTCTCAGTGGCACAGATACGCAGTATTTT.

This clonotype appeared a few times. The J gene is TRBJ2-2, the V gene TRBV12-3 or TRBV12-4; the match to TRBD2 covers 8 bases. The CDR3 contains 16 residues. J was trimmed by 5 bases and V by 8 bases; bases with no gene match: 13. CDR3 DNA: TGTGCCAGCGGGAAACCGGGACTAGTTGGTACCGGGGAGCTGTTTTTT. Encoded protein: CASGKPGLVGTGELFF.

This clonotype was found a few times. V and J are TRBV5-1 and TRBJ2-1; 11 bases fit TRBD2. The J segment lost 9 bases and the V segment lost 0 bases, leaving 2 bases of the junction unmatched. The length of the CDR3 is 14 residues. Germline loops: CDR1 SGHRS, CDR2 YFSETQ. This chain's CDR3 is CASSLDSGRGEQFF. As DNA, the CDR3 is TGCGCCAGCAGCTTGGATAGCGGGAGGGGTGAGCAGTTCTTC.

This clonotype has just a few counts. The rearrangement links TRBV3-1 to TRBJ1-6; D perhaps matches TRBD1 (5 bases). Germline CDR1 reads LGHDT; CDR2 reads YNNKEL (reference sequence). CDR3 length: 12 amino acids. Trimming shortened V by 3 bases and J by 13 bases, and 10 bases separated the two germline ends. The CDR3 here is CASSQSQGPLHF. The CDR3 region has the DNA TGTGCCAGCAGCCAGAGCCAGGGTCCCCTCCACTTT.

The V call is TRBV29-1, the J call TRBJ2-2; 11 bases line up with TRBD2. Germline CDR1 is SQVTM and CDR2 is ANQGSEA. The CDR3 extends over 13 amino acids. The V segment lost 8 bases and the J segment 7 bases; nucleotides outside the gene matches: 6. CDR3 amino acids: CSMTSGENGELFF. Written as DNA, the CDR3 is TGCAGCATGACTAGCGGGGAGAACGGGGAGCTGTTTTTT.

The chain carries TRBV12-3 or TRBV12-4 and TRBJ1-4; tentative D call: TRBD1 (6 bases). V was cut by 0 bases and J by 4 bases, with 12 bases left in between. The CDR3 is made up of 16 amino acids. The CDR3 spells CASSLALTGLNEKLFF. The CDR3 nucleotides read TGTGCCAGCAGTTTAGCGCTAACAGGGCTTAATGAAAAACTGTTTTTT.

This clonotype was observed a handful of times. The chain employs TRBV20-1 and TRBJ2-1; 7 nucleotides line up with TRBD2. Germline lookup yields CDR1 DFQATT and CDR2 SNEGSKA (reference sequence). V lost 0 bases, J lost 8 bases, and 10 bases stayed unmatched. The CDR3 sequence is 15 residues long. The CDR3 nucleotides read TGCAGTGCTAGAGATCGGGCGGGAGTGCTACATGAGCAGTTCTTC. This encodes CSARDRAGVLHEQFF.

The V call is TRBV5-1, the J call TRBJ1-5, with TRBD1 matching over 7 bases. V dropped 4 bases and J dropped 9; count of bases not matched to a gene: 13. The germline gives CDR1 SGHRS, CDR2 YFSETQ. The CDR3 is 15 amino acids. This CDR3 reads CASSEGDSFGRPQHF. The CDR3 coding sequence is TGCGCCAGCAGCGAAGGGGACAGCTTCGGTCGGCCCCAGCATTTT.

The V gene is TRBV2, the J gene TRBJ2-1; 7 bases match TRBD1. The CDR3 has 15 amino acids. The germline V gene encodes CDR1 SNHLY and CDR2 FYNNEI. Unmatched junction bases numbered 6, after V lost 2 bases and J lost 5 bases. CDR3 sequence (DNA): TGTGCCAGCAGTGAATCCCGGACAGGCGACAATGAGCAGTTCTTC. Protein: CASSESRTGDNEQFF.

V gene TRBV5-1 combines with J gene TRBJ2-2; 7 bases are shared with TRBD1. The CDR3 runs to 15 residues. Unmatched junction bases numbered 6, after V lost 4 bases and J lost 3 bases. Per germline, CDR1 SGHRS and CDR2 YFSETQ. The CDR3 nucleotides read TGCGCCAGCAGCCCGAGGGGGCAGTACACCGGGGAGCTGTTTTTT. Encoded protein: CASSPRGQYTGELFF.

J is TRBJ1-5 and V is TRBV9; 9 positions match TRBD1. There are 15 residues in the CDR3. The J segment lost 6 bases and the V segment lost 3 bases, leaving 7 bases of the junction unmatched. In germline, CDR1 is SGDLS, CDR2 YYNGEE. The CDR3 sequence is CASSAWTGDGQPQHF. The CDR3 nucleotides are TGTGCCAGCAGCGCCTGGACAGGGGACGGTCAGCCCCAGCATTTT.

At least ten counts were recorded for this clonotype. The CDR3 DNA reads as TGCAGCGTTGCGAAGAGGGGAGGAAACACCATATATTTT. Encoded protein: CSVAKRGGNTIYF. This sequence joins TRBV29-1 and TRBJ1-3; perhaps TRBD1 as D (5 bases). V was clipped by 4 bases and J by 4 bases, with 11 bases between them. CDR3 length equals 13 residues. In germline, CDR1 is SQVTM, CDR2 ANQGSEA.

This clonotype was counted a few times. The chain uses TRBV12-3 or TRBV12-4 and TRBJ2-2, with a possible D match to TRBD2 (6 bases). The CDR3 totals 16 residues. Trimming removed 6 bases at V and 1 base at J, with 15 bases between. In nucleotides, the CDR3 is TGTGCCAGCAGATCCCTTGGGGGGATGAACACCGGGGAGCTGTTTTTT. Amino acids: CASRSLGGMNTGELFF.

This clonotype was picked up a small number of times. J is TRBJ1-4 and V is TRBV12-3 or TRBV12-4; D remains ambiguous. The V gene lost 3 bases and the J gene lost 0 bases, with 8 bases spanning the gap. This CDR3 is 15 amino acids long. The CDR3 sequence is CASSFASATNEKLFF. In nucleotides, the CDR3 is TGTGCCAGCAGTTTTGCCTCAGCAACTAATGAAAAACTGTTTTTT.